The rows below give T cell receptor beta chains drawn from one sample of a study of a mutant IDH1 vaccine in newly diagnosed glioma. Measured with immunoSEQ multiplex PCR; TCRdb has only the in-frame clones, and not every one. The data contain about 88,000 clones, over 75% of them singletons. Here the sequenced sample was PBMCs, taken from a glioma patient treated with radiotherapy, temozolomide or both. These receptor sequences come from a man aged 35 to 55 with glioma. Some clones in this sample may be carry-over from other donors' samples. Each CDR3 is given without its conserved first and last residue. Fields, in order: J gene, V gene, CDR3 protein.

j_call: TRBJ2-5; v_call: TRBV5-4; cdr3_aa: ASSQSGGALETQY
j_call: TRBJ1-6; v_call: TRBV2; cdr3_aa: ASSDRQSPLH
j_call: TRBJ1-1; v_call: TRBV6-5; cdr3_aa: ASNEDVRGNTEAF
j_call: TRBJ2-3; v_call: TRBV25-1; cdr3_aa: ASSFGGGASDTQY
j_call: TRBJ1-5; v_call: TRBV30; cdr3_aa: AWSSGLDGSGQPQH
j_call: TRBJ2-1; v_call: TRBV19; cdr3_aa: ASSISRADSYNEQF
j_call: TRBJ2-2; v_call: TRBV5-1; cdr3_aa: ASSFHTGELF
j_call: TRBJ2-5; v_call: TRBV10-2; cdr3_aa: ASSEGAGLQETQY
j_call: TRBJ1-5; v_call: TRBV5-6; cdr3_aa: ASSLTGLGANQPQH
j_call: TRBJ1-3; v_call: TRBV13; cdr3_aa: ASSRGERSGNTIY
j_call: TRBJ2-3; v_call: TRBV5-1; cdr3_aa: ASSGNSGGADTQY
j_call: TRBJ2-2; v_call: TRBV6-4; cdr3_aa: ASSDSPDRDTGELF
j_call: TRBJ1-1; v_call: TRBV2; cdr3_aa: ASTLTRVRTEAF
j_call: TRBJ1-2; v_call: TRBV19; cdr3_aa: ASSIIGAGGTANYGYT
j_call: TRBJ1-4; v_call: TRBV29-1; cdr3_aa: SGGQGTEKLF
j_call: TRBJ1-6; v_call: TRBV6-1; cdr3_aa: ASSDTNRDSPLH
j_call: TRBJ2-3; v_call: TRBV30; cdr3_aa: AWNLGVGQNSIKTQY
j_call: TRBJ1-1; v_call: TRBV19; cdr3_aa: ASSLREVNTEAF
j_call: TRBJ2-7; v_call: TRBV4-2; cdr3_aa: ASSQEPGTEQY
j_call: TRBJ1-1; v_call: TRBV5-6; cdr3_aa: ASGPIRTMNTEAF
j_call: TRBJ2-2; v_call: TRBV7-2; cdr3_aa: ASSLGGRITGELF
j_call: TRBJ2-2; v_call: TRBV4-1; cdr3_aa: ASSQAGGRTGELF
j_call: TRBJ1-2; v_call: TRBV18; cdr3_aa: ASSPDRGRNYGYT
j_call: TRBJ1-6; v_call: TRBV12-5; cdr3_aa: ASGAPVTGNSPLH
j_call: TRBJ1-5; v_call: TRBV6-5; cdr3_aa: ASGRTRSNQPQH
j_call: TRBJ2-1; v_call: TRBV7-8; cdr3_aa: ASSSSTTVRNEQF
j_call: TRBJ2-2; v_call: TRBV5-4; cdr3_aa: ASGKPGLAIPGELF
j_call: TRBJ1-4; v_call: TRBV6-7; cdr3_aa: ASSLTGGKEKLF
j_call: TRBJ2-5; v_call: TRBV2; cdr3_aa: ASRRSQETQY
j_call: TRBJ1-3; v_call: TRBV19; cdr3_aa: ASSMQGSSGNTIY
j_call: TRBJ2-7; v_call: TRBV23-1; cdr3_aa: ATQPRTDGFEQY
j_call: TRBJ1-5; v_call: TRBV19; cdr3_aa: ASDQRGGGYQPQH
j_call: TRBJ2-2; v_call: TRBV7-9; cdr3_aa: ASSRLRGAYIGELF
j_call: TRBJ1-1; v_call: TRBV4-1; cdr3_aa: ASSQGVRGNTEAF
j_call: TRBJ2-1; v_call: TRBV6-1; cdr3_aa: ASSEEAVRGQF
j_call: TRBJ1-2; v_call: TRBV6-1; cdr3_aa: ASSEWGEGVNGYT
j_call: TRBJ1-1; v_call: TRBV7-8; cdr3_aa: ASSSAIEAF
j_call: TRBJ1-4; v_call: TRBV7-9; cdr3_aa: ASSWDRGREKLF
j_call: TRBJ2-5; v_call: TRBV2; cdr3_aa: ASAENSGRAGETQY
j_call: TRBJ2-1; v_call: TRBV5-1; cdr3_aa: ASSFGGSSYNEQF
j_call: TRBJ1-5; v_call: TRBV7-2; cdr3_aa: ASSLDAQPQH